This entry lists 4 T cell receptor beta chains sequenced from one sample in a study of shared clonotypes between healthy human individuals. Assay used: immunoSEQ multiplex PCR; TCRdb lists only in-frame clones, some missing. The sample contains 470,000 or so clones, approximately 82% of which appear only once. The sequenced material came from PBMCs. These receptors originate from a woman aged 40 to 50 in good health. Some clones in this sample may be carry-over from other donors' samples.

The chain joins TRBV5-1 to TRBJ2-7; D not resolved. The CDR3 has 14 amino acids. V was shortened by 0 bases and J by 0 bases, with 7 bases between the two germline ends. The germline V gene has CDR1 SGHRS and CDR2 YFSETQ. CDR3 nucleotides: TGCGCCAGCAGCTTGGGGCAGTCCTCCTACGAGCAGTACTTC. This encodes CASSLGQSSYEQYF. Looking up the rest from reference TRBV5-1 and TRBJ2-7 gives the full variable domain: KAGVTQTPRYLIKTRGQQVTLSCSPISGHRSVSWYQQTPGQGLQFLFEYFSETQRNKGNFPGRFSGRQFSNSRSEMNVSTLELGDSALYLCASSLGQSSYEQYFGPGTRLTVT.

The chain recombines TRBV5-1 with TRBJ1-1, with D uncertain. In germline, CDR1 is SGHRS, CDR2 YFSETQ. With 0 bases removed from V and 0 bases from J, the gap between germline ends came to 6 bases. This CDR3 has 14 residues. The CDR3 DNA is TGCGCCAGCAGCTTGGGCGTATTGAACACTGAAGCTTTCTTT. It yields the protein CASSLGVLNTEAFF. The complete variable domain, with remaining parts taken from reference TRBV5-1 and TRBJ1-1, reads KAGVTQTPRYLIKTRGQQVTLSCSPISGHRSVSWYQQTPGQGLQFLFEYFSETQRNKGNFPGRFSGRQFSNSRSEMNVSTLELGDSALYLCASSLGVLNTEAFFGQGTRLTVV.

The chain links TRBV7-2 to TRBJ1-4; 7 bases align to TRBD1. The V and J ends lost 1 base and 8 bases, in that order; junction bases with no gene match: 7. Germline V CDR1 and CDR2: SGHTA, FQGNSA. CDR3 length: 15 amino acids. The CDR3 coding sequence is TGTGCCAGCAGCTTAGTGGCAGGGGGTTGGGAAAAACTGTTTTTT. Translated, it gives CASSLVAGGWEKLFF.

V usage is TRBV5-8 and J usage is TRBJ2-3, with D perhaps TRBD1 or TRBD2 (6 bases each). In germline, CDR1 is SGHTS, CDR2 YDEGEE. The germline V and J ends were trimmed by 1 base and 3 bases, with 12 bases remaining between them. The CDR3 is made up of 15 amino acids. The CDR3 is CASSLWGDTTDTQYF. The CDR3, as DNA: TGTGCCAGCAGCTTGTGGGGGGACACTACAGATACGCAGTATTTT.